This T cell receptor (beta chain) came from a study of blood T cell repertoires in COVID-19. For the study at large: COVID-19 samples, acute and convalescent, were from the United States, Italy and Spain. T cells, B-cell-depleted T cells, or PBMCs supplied cDNA or gDNA.

Authors' analysis steps: How many nucleated cells were present was estimated from reference gene primer amplification. Profiling relied on immunoSEQ multiplex PCR, and the TCRdb table lists in-frame clones only, not all of them. The V and J calls and clone size are taken from that table; D and trimming were inferred from the DNA. The repertoire consists of 10,000 to 15,000 clones, with roughly 82% occurring once and the leading ten covering just over 20%. CDR1 and CDR2 (germline): LGHNA, YNFKEQ. This CDR3 spans 15 amino acids. V shed 1 base and J shed 0 bases, with 7 bases lying between them. The chain carries TRBV4-2 and TRBJ2-1; tentative D call: TRBD1 (5 bases). Sequenced: peripheral blood. The clonotype originates from a human donor in a cohort sampled during active COVID-19. In DNA form, the CDR3 reads TGTGCCAGCAGCCAAGGACAGAGCTCCTACAATGAGCAGTTCTTC. Its translation is CASSQGQSSYNEQFF.